This T cell receptor (beta chain) came from a study of cytomegalovirus exposure and HLA in healthy donors. Findings of the study overall: Within an earlier analysis, most TCR beta V segments proved productive either about 90% or about 30% of the time. As a later analysis showed, several of the most significant clusters appeared to be linked to common viral pathogens.

Primers for the PCR totalled 60 Vbeta and 13 Jbeta. Profiling relied on immunoSEQ multiplex PCR, and the TCRdb table lists in-frame clones only, not all of them. Of around 200,000 clones listed, 80% were seen once; the top ten hold under 0.75%. Unrecorded immune exposure was likely among donors, who were nominally healthy when sampled. Points on this clone: Antigen specificity is unknown.

With 6 bases clipped from V and 3 bases from J, the junction kept 6 bases outside the gene matches. The CDR3 sequence is 13 residues long. CDR1 is SQVTM, CDR2 ANQGSEA, per germline. This clonotype was obtained from a boy aged 5-17 years in good health and CMV-seronegative. Sample: PBMCs. The J gene is TRBJ1-2, the V gene TRBV29-1, with 8 bases lining up with TRBD1. This CDR3 is CSVEAGGDYGYTF. The CDR3 DNA is TGCAGCGTGGAGGCAGGGGGCGACTATGGCTACACCTTC. Supplemented by reference TRBV29-1 and TRBJ1-2, the full variable domain reads SAVISQKPSRDICQRGTSLTIQCQVDSQVTMMFWYRQQPGQSLTLIATANQGSEATYESGFVIDKFPISRPNLTFSTLTVSNMSPEDSSIYLCSVEAGGDYGYTFGSGTRLTVV.